The clone carrying this T cell receptor beta chain has at least ten counts. No antigen is known for it. These data belong to a study of glioma-infiltrating T cells. Study-wide results and limits: Very few CDR3 sequences were shared between tissue and blood. Non-neoplastic patients had below-expected tissue-blood divergence, while all gliomas exceeded expectation.

Using RNA template, CDR3s of TCR alpha and beta were amplified with iRepertoire arm-PCR. For one-step reverse transcription and amplification, 100-400 ng of tissue mRNA or PBMC total RNA was used. TCRdb re-analysed the multiplex PCR reads in MiXCR, keeping a single row per CDR3 protein. The sample lists about 110,000 distinct CDR3 sequences, 25% occurring once. The CDR3 spans 17 residues. CDR1 is DFQATT and CDR2 is SNEGSKA in the germline V gene (reference sequence). Trimming took 0 bases from V and 0 from J, leaving 15 bases between them. The chain joins TRBV20-1 to TRBJ1-5, with D perhaps TRBD1 (5 bases). The material sequenced was glioma tissue, nonneoplastic brain tissue, or PBMCs (not recorded which). The source of this sequence is a human donor with low-grade glioma or glioblastoma, undergoing nonglioma brain surgery, or in good health (not recorded which). DNA of the CDR3: TGCAGTGCTAGAGAATTAGACAGCCAGTATAGCAATCAGCCCCAGCATTTT. As protein: CSARELDSQYSNQPQHF.